This entry features one TCR beta chain sequence. Method: immunoSEQ multiplex PCR; TCRdb's copy keeps in-frame clones and lacks some. The table records around 53,000 clones, approximately 87% of them present only once. Trimming shortened V by 4 bases and J by 1 base, and 32 bases separated the two germline ends. This CDR3 is built from 21 residues. Patients from Seattle were sampled longitudinally, starting during active infection. This specimen comes from a study of blood T cell repertoires in COVID-19. Across the study: Specimens from acute and convalescent COVID-19 originated in the United States, Italy and Spain.

The sample was peripheral blood. The TCR originated in a woman aged 60-75 years with COVID-19, enrolled during active disease. This chain uses TRBV23-1 with TRBJ2-7; D remains ambiguous. TRBV23-1 is identified as an open reading frame with a role that is uncertain. This CDR3 is CASSLPQENLCPPRTSYEQYF. The CDR3 nucleotides are TGCGCCAGCAGTCTACCCCAGGAAAACCTTTGTCCCCCGCGCACATCCTACGAGCAGTACTTC.